The clone carrying this TCR beta chain was picked up a small number of times. The antigen is undetermined. These data belong to a study of cytomegalovirus exposure and HLA in healthy donors. Turning to the study itself: The Caucasian-associated ancestry cluster held roughly 78% of more than 350 genotyped donors.

Primers included in the PCR were 60 Vbeta and 13 Jbeta primers. The table came from immunoSEQ multiplex PCR; TCRdb's copy has only in-frame clones and leaves some out. The data hold nearly 110,000 clones, with about 74% observed a single time. Findings and caveats of the study: Researchers left out some V segments, among them TRBV6-2 and TRBV6-3, as indistinguishable. Follow-up analysis later connected one missense variant in DCLRE1C with trimming of TCR beta V- and J-genes.

V lost 1 base, J lost 8 bases, and 4 bases lay in between. This CDR3 region has 11 residues. CDR1 SGHRS and CDR2 YFSETQ come from the germline V gene. Sequences were obtained from PBMCs. The TCR comes from a woman aged 40 to 50 in good health and CMV-seropositive. The chain links TRBV5-1 to TRBJ2-1; D not resolved. In DNA, the CDR3 is TGCGCCAGCAGCTTGCTCTATGAGCAGTTCTTC. Residues: CASSLLYEQFF.